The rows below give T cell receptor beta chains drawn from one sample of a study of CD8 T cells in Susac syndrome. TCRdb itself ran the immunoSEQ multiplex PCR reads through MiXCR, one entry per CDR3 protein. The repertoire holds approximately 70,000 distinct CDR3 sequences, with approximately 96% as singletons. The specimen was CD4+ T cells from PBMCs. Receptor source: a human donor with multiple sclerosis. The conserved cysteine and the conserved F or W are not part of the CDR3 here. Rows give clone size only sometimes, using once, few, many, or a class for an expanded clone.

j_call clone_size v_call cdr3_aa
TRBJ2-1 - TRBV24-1 ATRGDLDNEQF
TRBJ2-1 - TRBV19 ASSKDVYNEQF
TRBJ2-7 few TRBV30 AWTRDSSYEQY
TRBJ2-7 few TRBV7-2 ASSLTAGRYEQY
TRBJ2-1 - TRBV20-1 SASLLENEQF
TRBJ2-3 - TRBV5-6 ASMRQGQSTDTQY
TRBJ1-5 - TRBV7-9 ASSLGLGNQPQH
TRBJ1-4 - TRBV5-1 ASSLVAANEKLF
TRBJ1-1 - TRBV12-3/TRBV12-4 ASSLAGFEAF
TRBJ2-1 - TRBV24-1 ATSDSRANSYNEQF
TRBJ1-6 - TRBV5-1 ASSLQTTGVNSPLH
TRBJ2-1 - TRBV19 ASPTTPGQF
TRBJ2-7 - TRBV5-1 ASSFSGDEQY
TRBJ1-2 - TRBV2 ASTTGTGNSGYT
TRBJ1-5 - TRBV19 ASSMPPGQGTRPQH
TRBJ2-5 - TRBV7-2 ASSLGAGRAETQY
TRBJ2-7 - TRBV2 ASSEGTYEQY
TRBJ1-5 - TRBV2 ASSENRQENQPQH
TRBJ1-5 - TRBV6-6 ASREGSESNQPQH
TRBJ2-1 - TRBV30 ARGQRQSYNEQF
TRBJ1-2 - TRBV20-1 SAIDRDYGYT
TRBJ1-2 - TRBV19 ASSWTDYGYT
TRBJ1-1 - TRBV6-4 ASRNSANTEAF
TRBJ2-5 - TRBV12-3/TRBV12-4 ASSRGGAETQY
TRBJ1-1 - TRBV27 ASSFVGAPGTF
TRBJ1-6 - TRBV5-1 ASSLEGRKNSPLH
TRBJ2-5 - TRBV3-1 ASSRVQETQY
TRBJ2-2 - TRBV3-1 ASRQDRGNTGELF
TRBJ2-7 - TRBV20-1 SASTGKYEQY
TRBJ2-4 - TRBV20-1 SAGPGTLDIQY
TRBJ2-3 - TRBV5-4 ASSLGLDADTQY
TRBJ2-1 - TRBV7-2 ASSSNRGNEQF
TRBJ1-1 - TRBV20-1 SALQGALPEAF